This T cell receptor (beta chain) was retrieved from a study of cytomegalovirus exposure and HLA in healthy donors. Study-level results: Presence/absence results assume similar sequencing depth per donor, which may not hold. The authors later found HLA-associated TCR beta chains more clonally expanded than equally common others. Later work found that TCR association rates differed between HLA loci; DRB1 had the most and HLA-C the fewest. A prior analysis recorded that most TCR beta V segments were productive about 87% or about 30% of the time.

In the PCR, 60 Vbeta and 13 Jbeta primers were used. Profiled with immunoSEQ multiplex PCR; TCRdb holds only in-frame clones, not every one. The sample carries some 130,000 clones, 78% recorded once. On this clone itself: The antigen remains undetermined.

The CDR3 contains 15 residues. J was trimmed by 2 bases and V by 5 bases; bases with no gene match: 6. The V gene's germline CDR1 is MDHEN and CDR2 SYDVKM. Sample: PBMCs. The sequence derives from a young woman in good health and CMV-seronegative. V usage is TRBV28 and J usage is TRBJ1-3; 7 nucleotides line up with TRBD1. The CDR3 loop is CASSGIGQAGNTIYF. CDR3 nucleotides: TGTGCCAGCAGTGGGATAGGACAGGCTGGAAACACCATATATTTT. The full variable domain, with the rest looked up from reference TRBV28 and TRBJ1-3, is DVKVTQSSRYLVKRTGEKVFLECVQDMDHENMFWYRQDPGLGLRLIYFSYDVKMKEKGDIPEGYSVSREKKERFSLILESASTNQTSMYLCASSGIGQAGNTIYFGEGSWLTVV.